This T cell receptor beta chain was sequenced for a study of shared clonotypes between healthy human individuals. On the study more broadly: The plates for each donor numbered three CD4 naive, three CD4 memory, two CD8 naive and one CD8 memory. Study-wide findings and caveats: Around 5.4% of naive CD4 clonotypes were common to a handful of donors.

Trimming removed 0 bases at V and 3 bases at J, with 12 bases between. The CDR3 totals 15 residues. Looked up from germline, CDR1 is SGHRS and CDR2 is YFSETQ. Worth noting for this clone: The antigen is unknown.

Using immunoSEQ multiplex PCR, the repertoire was profiled, and TCRdb retains in-frame clones only, with some absent. The sample yields 2.3 million or so clones, approximately 95% seen once. The clonotype comes from a man between 18 and 29 years old in good health. Some clones in this sample may be carry-over from other donors' samples. Sample: naive CD4+ T cells from PBMCs. Described subset: CD45RA+ positively selected. V is TRBV5-1 and J is TRBJ1-1; D may be TRBD1 (6 bases). CDR3 DNA sequence: TGCGCCAGCAGCTTGGTAACGGGGGGCTACACTGAAGCTTTCTTT. The encoded protein is CASSLVTGGYTEAFF.